The 17 T cell receptor beta chains given below trace back to one sample, sequenced in a study of T cells in Graves' hyperthyroidism and ophthalmopathy. Amplification targeted TCR beta CDR3 regions from RNA transcripts. An initial round of RT-PCR targeting the TCR CDR3 relied on the HTBI primer set. TCRdb recomputed calls from the multiplex PCR reads with MiXCR, one row per CDR3 protein. The table includes roughly 380,000 distinct CDR3 sequences, roughly 13% detected once. Sequencing was performed on blood. The receptors derive from a woman between 55 and 75 years old with Graves' hyperthyroidism.

This clonotype has only one observation. The junction and the germline gene differ at one end; a read error may be behind it. The gene calls are TRBV11-1 and TRBJ2-7, with D perhaps matching TRBD1 or TRBD2 (5 bases each). The CDR3 is made up of 15 amino acids. Germline CDR1 and CDR2: SGHAT and FQDESV (reference sequence). The CDR3 DNA sequence: TGTGTCAGCTCCACCAGCCATGGGACCTCCTACGAGCAGTACTTC. As protein: CVSSTSHGTSYEQYF.

This clonotype was seen repeatedly, ten times or more. The chain links TRBV27 to TRBJ1-6; 9 positions match TRBD1. V lost 5 bases, J lost 7 bases, and 6 bases stayed unmatched. This CDR3 comprises 15 residues. Germline V gives CDR1 MNHEY, CDR2 SMNVEV (reference sequence). The CDR3 loop reads CASSARGTGNSPLHF. CDR3 sequence (DNA): TGTGCCAGCAGTGCCCGTGGGACAGGGAATTCACCCCTCCACTTT.

The rearrangement links TRBV7-6 to TRBJ2-1, with 8 bases lining up with TRBD2. The J call is uncertain, as TRBJ2-7 better fits the DNA end. CDR3 length: 16 amino acids. CDR1 and CDR2 (germline): SGHVS, FNYEAQ. The CDR3 DNA reads TGTGCCAGCAGCCTCGGACTAGCTGTCTCCTACAATGAGCAGTACTTC. Its translation is CASSLGLAVSYNEQYF.

The chain is built from TRBV7-6 and TRBJ2-2; the D is unclear. The CDR3 contains 15 residues. V lost 4 bases, J lost 0 bases, and 9 bases lay in between. Germline CDR1 is SGHVS and CDR2 is FNYEAQ. The CDR3 region has the DNA TGTGCCAGCAGCTCGCCGGGCGCGAACACCGGGGAGCTGTTTTTT. Protein product: CASSSPGANTGELFF. Looking up the rest from reference TRBV7-6 and TRBJ2-2 gives the full variable domain: GAGVSQSPRYKVTKRGQDVALRCDPISGHVSLYWYRQALGQGPEFLTYFNYEAQQDKSGLPNDRFSAERPEGSISTLTIQRTEQRDSAMYRCASSSPGANTGELFFGEGSRLTVL.

This clonotype has ten or more counts. The gene calls are TRBV12-5 and TRBJ2-7; 12 nucleotides line up with TRBD2. This CDR3 has 17 residues. The V segment lost 4 bases and the J segment 6 bases; nucleotides outside the gene matches: 13. The germline V gene encodes CDR1 LGHNT and CDR2 FRNRAP. CDR3 sequence (DNA): TGTGCTAGTGGTTCTCTAACTCGGCGACTAGCGGGAGTCGAGCAGTACTTC. Encoded protein: CASGSLTRRLAGVEQYF.

There are many counts of this clonotype. This sequence joins TRBV20-1 and TRBJ2-7; TRBD2 matches 10 bases. Trimming cost V 0 bases and J 2 bases; bases outside gene matches: 4. CDR3 size: 15 residues. The germline gives CDR1 DFQATT, CDR2 SNEGSKA (reference sequence). As DNA, the CDR3 is TGCAGTGCTAGAGATTTAGCGGGGGGCCCCTACGAGCAGTACTTC. Its translation: CSARDLAGGPYEQYF.

This clonotype has a count of ten or more. One junction end disagrees with the germline gene, perhaps due to a read error. The chain carries TRBV5-6 and TRBJ1-2, with a tentative D call TRBD1 (5 bases). Germline values: CDR1 SGHDT, CDR2 YYEEEE. This CDR3 spans 13 amino acids. The CDR3 sequence is CASSLRGDYGYTF. The CDR3 DNA follows: TGCGCCAGCAGCTTGCGGGGGGACTATGGCTACACCTTC. The full variable domain, its missing parts supplied by reference TRBV5-6 and TRBJ1-2, is DAGVTQSPTHLIKTRGQQVTLRCSPKSGHDTVSWYQQALGQGPQFIFQYYEEEERQRGNFPDRFSGHQFPNYSSELNVNALLLGDSALYLCASSLRGDYGYTFGSGTRLTVV.

This clonotype occurred many times. The chain employs TRBV6-6 and TRBJ2-7, with D maybe TRBD2 (6 bases). V was trimmed by 0 bases and J by 4 bases, leaving 10 bases between them. The CDR3 is 14 residues long. Germline-derived CDR1 and CDR2 are MNHNY and SVGAGI (reference sequence). This chain's CDR3 is CASSYSTGVYEQYF. The CDR3 DNA sequence: TGTGCCAGCAGTTACTCGACGGGGGTATACGAGCAGTACTTC.

This clonotype was counted at least ten times. The gene calls are TRBV10-1 and TRBJ2-3; no clear D gene. The germline V and J ends were trimmed by 0 bases and 1 base, with 17 bases remaining between them. Germline CDR1 WNHNN, CDR2 SYGVQD (reference sequence). The CDR3 runs 18 residues. CDR3 DNA: TGCGCCAGCAGTGAGTCGAGGTCCTCAAGGGTTGGCACAGATACGCAGTATTTT. Translation gives CASSESRSSRVGTDTQYF.

At least ten counts were recorded for this clonotype. This rearrangement joins TRBV2 to TRBJ2-2; 9 bases fit TRBD2. With V trimmed by 1 base and J by 6 bases, 0 bases remained unmatched. The CDR3 totals 14 residues. CDR1 SNHLY and CDR2 FYNNEI come from the germline V gene. CDR3 amino acids: CASSEVAGAGELFF. The CDR3 nucleotides read TGTGCCAGCAGTGAAGTAGCGGGAGCCGGGGAGCTGTTTTTT.

The sample holds many counts of this clonotype. The genes are TRBV6-1 and TRBJ2-7; D perhaps matches TRBD1 (6 bases). V lost 6 bases, J lost 0 bases, and 18 bases lay in between. This CDR3 has 16 residues. Per the germline V gene, CDR1 is MNHNS and CDR2 is SASEGT. The CDR3 DNA is TGTGCCAGCAGACTCAACCTAGGACAGAACTCCTACGAGCAGTACTTC. Protein: CASRLNLGQNSYEQYF.

J is TRBJ2-3 and V is TRBV4-1; 8 bases map to TRBD1. This CDR3 is 14 amino acids long. V lost 6 bases to trimming and J lost 2 bases; unmatched junction nucleotides: 4. In germline, CDR1 is MGHRA, CDR2 YSYEKL. The CDR3 coding sequence is TGCGCCAGCAGAGACAGGGGTATCACAGATACGCAGTATTTT. Its translation: CASRDRGITDTQYF.

The rearrangement links TRBV29-1 to TRBJ2-1; D is possibly TRBD2 (5 bases). The germline V gene has CDR1 SQVTM and CDR2 ANQGSEA. The CDR3 is made up of 15 amino acids. The V and J ends lost 6 bases and 0 bases respectively, with 15 bases between them. The CDR3, as DNA: TGCAGCGTACGATATAGCGTCAGCTCCTACAATGAGCAGTTCTTC. Translated, it gives CSVRYSVSSYNEQFF.

This chain links TRBV11-2 with TRBJ1-1; no reliable D call. The length of the CDR3 is 14 residues. With 7 bases removed from V and 3 bases from J, the gap between germline ends came to 15 bases. The germline CDR1 and CDR2 sequences are SGHAT and FQNNGV. CDR3 sequence: CASNPRTWDTEAFF. The CDR3 coding sequence is TGTGCCAGCAACCCTCGGACCTGGGACACTGAAGCTTTCTTT.

The sample holds a few counts of this clonotype. This rearrangement joins TRBV19 to TRBJ1-3; D not resolved. The V gene lost 2 bases and the J gene lost 0 bases, with 14 bases spanning the gap. Germline V lookup: CDR1 LNHDA, CDR2 SQIVND (reference sequence). The CDR3 has 17 residues. The chain's CDR3 is CASSIRPEGSSGNTIYF. CDR3 bases: TGTGCCAGTAGTATACGGCCAGAGGGATCCTCTGGAAACACCATATATTTT.

This chain links TRBV6-2 or TRBV6-3 with TRBJ1-6, with D perhaps TRBD1 (6 bases). The CDR3 runs 14 residues. Germline values: CDR1 MNHEY, CDR2 SVGEGT. V dropped 7 bases and J dropped 5 bases, with 12 bases sitting between them. Written as DNA, the CDR3 is TGTGCCAGCATCAGGACAGTAGATAATTCACCCCTCCACTTT. It translates to CASIRTVDNSPLHF.

The chain is built from TRBV9 and TRBJ2-3; D not resolved. From germline, CDR1 is SGDLS and CDR2 YYNGEE. Trimming took off 6 bases at V and 4 bases at J, with 12 bases between the two ends. The CDR3 sequence is 13 residues long. CDR3 in amino acids: CASTGSAADTQYF. In DNA, the CDR3 is TGTGCCAGCACCGGGTCCGCGGCAGATACGCAGTATTTT. Based on the CDR3 plus reference TRBV9 and TRBJ2-3, the full variable domain is DSGVTQTPKHLITATGQRVTLRCSPRSGDLSVYWYQQSLDQGLQFLIQYYNGEERAKGNILERFSAQQFPDLHSELNLSSLELGDSALYFCASTGSAADTQYFGPGTRLTVL.